One and the same sample provided the 8 T cell receptor beta chains below, sequenced in a study of T cell responses to AZD1222 COVID-19 vaccine. Data came from immunoSEQ multiplex PCR; TCRdb stores just in-frame clones and leaves some out. The table records 150,000 to 190,000 clones, about 85% of them present only once. The sequencing used peripheral blood, collected after recovery from COVID-19. The receptors come from an adult who had recovered from COVID-19.

This clone showed up just once. The rearrangement uses TRBV4-1 and TRBJ2-1, with 10 bases identical to TRBD1. CDR1 and CDR2 (germline): MGHRA, YSYEKL. J gave up 8 bases and V 4 bases, and 11 bases lay outside the gene matches. There are 16 residues in the CDR3. The CDR3 coding sequence is TGCGCCAGCAGCCCTGAGGCAGGGACAGGGGTCGATGAGCAGTTCTTC. Translating gives CASSPEAGTGVDEQFF.

CDR3 amino acids: CASSLANREIATNEKLFF. The CDR3 nucleotides are TGTGCCAGCAGCTTGGCGAACAGGGAAATTGCAACTAATGAAAAACTGTTTTTT. The V call is TRBV5-6, the J call TRBJ1-4, with D possibly being TRBD1 (6 bases). Germline-derived CDR1 and CDR2 are SGHDT and YYEEEE. CDR3 length: 18 amino acids. Trimming removed 0 bases from V and 0 bases from J, with 15 bases in between. The full variable domain, its missing parts supplied by reference TRBV5-6 and TRBJ1-4, is DAGVTQSPTHLIKTRGQQVTLRCSPKSGHDTVSWYQQALGQGPQFIFQYYEEEERQRGNFPDRFSGHQFPNYSSELNVNALLLGDSALYLCASSLANREIATNEKLFFGSGTQLSVL.

The chain combines TRBV7-2 with TRBJ2-5; D not certain. This CDR3 comprises 13 residues. The ends were cut back, 2 bases at V and 3 bases at J, with 7 bases in the middle. CDR1 is SGHTA and CDR2 is FQGNSA in the germline V gene. DNA of the CDR3: TGTGCCAGCAGCTTATCTGTTAAAGAGACCCAGTACTTC. It codes for CASSLSVKETQYF.

This clone was found once. CDR3 amino acids: CATSRRGGEQFF. As DNA, the CDR3 is TGTGCCACCAGCAGAAGGGGGGGTGAGCAGTTCTTC. The genes are TRBV15 and TRBJ2-1, with D maybe TRBD2 (7 bases). Trimming shortened V by 2 bases and J by 9 bases, and 8 bases separated the two germline ends. The germline CDR1 and CDR2 sequences are LNHNV and YYDKDF (reference sequence). The CDR3 runs 12 residues.

The rearrangement links TRBV27 to TRBJ2-7; TRBD1 matches 10 bases. CDR3 length: 17 amino acids. From germline, CDR1 is MNHEY and CDR2 SMNVEV (reference sequence). Trimming at V came to 2 bases and at J to 5 bases, leaving 12 bases not matched to a gene. The DNA for the CDR3 is TGTGCCAGCAGTTTAGGGGCTTCCGGGACAGGGGTCCACGAGCAGTACTTC. It translates to CASSLGASGTGVHEQYF.

This chain uses TRBV7-9 with TRBJ2-3, with D uncertain. Per germline, CDR1 SEHNR and CDR2 FQNEAQ (reference sequence). V was pared by 8 bases and J by 1 base, with 13 bases between. The CDR3 length is 14 residues. CDR3 nucleotides: TGTGCCAGCGGTCTCGAAACCCGCACAGATACGCAGTATTTT. Encoded protein: CASGLETRTDTQYF.

V usage is TRBV7-2 and J usage is TRBJ1-6; tentative D call: TRBD1 (6 bases). V was trimmed by 1 base and J by 7 bases, leaving 17 bases between them. The CDR3 loop spans 17 amino acids. Germline CDR1 SGHTA, CDR2 FQGNSA. The chain's CDR3 is CASSLGVGGLGNSPLHF. DNA of the CDR3: TGTGCCAGCAGCTTAGGAGTCGGGGGCCTGGGGAATTCACCCCTCCACTTT.

This sequence joins TRBV5-1 and TRBJ2-7; the D is unclear. V was trimmed by 2 bases and J by 4 bases, leaving 13 bases between them. Per germline, CDR1 SGHRS and CDR2 YFSETQ. CDR3 length: 14 amino acids. CDR3 region: CASSLQQPPYEQYF. As DNA, the CDR3 is TGCGCCAGCAGCTTACAACAGCCGCCGTACGAGCAGTACTTC.